This T cell receptor (beta chain) comes out of a study of T cells and copy number aberrations in small-cell lung cancer. Repertoires were generated with immunoSEQ multiplex PCR, while TCRdb's copy carries only in-frame clones and drops some. The sample carries 1,000 or so clones, around 86% recorded once. This TCR derives from a man in his 60s with small cell lung cancer. The sample taken for sequencing was tumor tissue.

As DNA, the CDR3 is TGTGCCAGCAGCTTACGGGGGTCTCCTGAAAGGGCGCAGTACTTC. Its protein product is CASSLRGSPERAQYF. The rearrangement links TRBV13 to TRBJ2-7; D might be TRBD2 (6 bases). V was trimmed by 2 bases and J by 9 bases, leaving 20 bases between them. Looked up from germline, CDR1 is PRHDT and CDR2 is FYEKMQ (reference sequence). The CDR3 contains 15 residues.